This T cell receptor (beta chain) is from a study of early T cells in non-severe SARS-CoV-2 infection. Study information: Sequencing of unsorted whole blood was done on bulk RNA, leaving chains unpaired. Overall study findings and caveats: Private and CD4 specificities were missed by VDJdb matching, skewed to anti-spike CD8.

Individual cDNA molecules received unique molecular identifiers. TCRdb processed the 5' RACE reads anew with MiXCR; each CDR3 protein has one entry. The sample has fewer than 90,000 distinct CDR3 sequences, 11% to 15% seen once. Comments on this clonotype: The antigen remains undetermined.

The CDR3 contains 14 residues. Between the trimmed V and J ends, which lost 5 bases and 7 bases, there was a span of 17 bases. Germline V gene data show CDR1 as SGHAT and CDR2 as FQNNGV. This sequence joins TRBV11-2 and TRBJ1-2, with a tentative D call TRBD1 (5 bases). Sequenced input: whole blood. This TCR was recovered from an adult who was a healthcare worker with PCR-confirmed SARS-CoV-2 infection or an uninfected control (not recorded which). The CDR3 spells CASSDSLRGSGYTF. In DNA form, the CDR3 reads TGTGCCAGCAGCGATAGCCTTAGGGGATCTGGCTACACCTTC. Supplemented by reference TRBV11-2 and TRBJ1-2, the full variable domain reads EAGVAQSPRYKIIEKRQSVAFWCNPISGHATLYWYQQILGQGPKLLIQFQNNGVVDDSQLPKDRFSAERLKGVDSTLKIQPAKLEDSAVYLCASSDSLRGSGYTFGSGTRLTVV.